This T cell receptor (beta chain) is drawn from a study of T cells in narcolepsy. Background on the study: Healthy controls were enrolled alongside patients with narcolepsy type 1 or type 2. Points from the study as a whole: No autoreactive T cell clone sequences appeared in some memory CD4+ repertoires.

Using immunoSEQ multiplex PCR, the repertoire was profiled, and TCRdb retains in-frame clones only, with some absent. This table has 25,000 to 35,000 clones, 82% appearing once. On this clone: Its antigen is unidentified.

What was sequenced was CD45RA- memory CD4+ T cells from PBMCs. The sequence derives from a human donor with narcolepsy.

The CDR3, as DNA: TGTGCCAGCACCCTACGACAGGAGTCTACCGGGGAGCTGTTTTTT. Its protein is CASTLRQESTGELFF. The chain joins TRBV7-6 to TRBJ2-2, with a weak D call TRBD1 (6 bases). Trimming removed 7 bases from V and 5 bases from J, with 17 bases in between. In germline, CDR1 is SGHVS, CDR2 FNYEAQ. This CDR3 has 15 residues.